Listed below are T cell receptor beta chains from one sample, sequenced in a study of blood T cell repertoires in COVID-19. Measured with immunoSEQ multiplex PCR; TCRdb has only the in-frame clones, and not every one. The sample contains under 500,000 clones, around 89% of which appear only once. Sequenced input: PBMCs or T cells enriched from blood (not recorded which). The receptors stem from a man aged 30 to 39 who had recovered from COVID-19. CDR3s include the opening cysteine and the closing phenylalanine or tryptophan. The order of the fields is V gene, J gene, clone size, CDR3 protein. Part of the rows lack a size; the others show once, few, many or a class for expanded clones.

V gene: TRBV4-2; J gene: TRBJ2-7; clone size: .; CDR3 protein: CASSPSGTGDYEQYF
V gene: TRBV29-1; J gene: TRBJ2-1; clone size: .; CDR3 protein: CSVSGVVAGIYNEQFF
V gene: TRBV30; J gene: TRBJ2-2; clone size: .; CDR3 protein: CAWSLTGGTGELFF
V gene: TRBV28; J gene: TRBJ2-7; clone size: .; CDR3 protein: CASRPTGTAYEQYF
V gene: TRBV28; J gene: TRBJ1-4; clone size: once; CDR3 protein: CASHPRDSPILIGEKLFF
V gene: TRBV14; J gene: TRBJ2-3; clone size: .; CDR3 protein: CASSSWTGQDTQYF
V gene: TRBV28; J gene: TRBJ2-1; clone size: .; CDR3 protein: CASSFPSKNEQFF
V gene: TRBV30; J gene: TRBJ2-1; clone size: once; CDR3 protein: CAWSVGSGYNEQFF
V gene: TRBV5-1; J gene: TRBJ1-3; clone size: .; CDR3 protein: CASSPGTVSGNTIYF
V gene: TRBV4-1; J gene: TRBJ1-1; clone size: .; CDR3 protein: CASRFNQGVNTEAFF
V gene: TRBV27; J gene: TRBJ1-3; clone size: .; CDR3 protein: CASRRASSGQGGNTIYF
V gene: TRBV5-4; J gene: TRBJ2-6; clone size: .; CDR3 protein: CASSLDSSGANVLTF
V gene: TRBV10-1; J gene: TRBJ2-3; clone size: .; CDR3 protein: CASSDPDPGAGVDTQYF
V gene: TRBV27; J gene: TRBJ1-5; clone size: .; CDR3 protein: CASSLSFEGQPQHF
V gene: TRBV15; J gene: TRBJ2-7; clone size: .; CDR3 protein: CATSWGSGEYEQYF
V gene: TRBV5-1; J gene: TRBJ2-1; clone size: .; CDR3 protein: CASSTGVRNNEQFF